The entry below describes one T cell receptor (beta chain). With 5 bases removed from V and 1 base from J, the gap between germline ends came to 9 bases. This CDR3 region has 13 residues. Looked up from germline, CDR1 is MNHEY and CDR2 is SMNVEV (reference sequence). The record originates from a study of blood T cell repertoires in COVID-19. About the study: Acute-phase and convalescent COVID-19 samples originated in the United States, Italy and Spain. From T cells, B-cell-depleted T cells, or PBMCs came the material, which was cDNA or gDNA.

In the original processing: For nucleated cells, counts were estimated from reference gene primer amplification. Using immunoSEQ multiplex PCR, the repertoire was profiled, and TCRdb retains in-frame clones only, with some absent. Clone size and V and J calls were adopted from that table, with D and trimming inferred from the DNA. Of roughly 170,000 clones in the sample, approximately 85% were seen once. The source is a man aged 35-49 years who had recovered from COVID-19. This chain connects TRBV27 to TRBJ2-7; D call uncertain. The material sequenced was peripheral blood. The CDR3 DNA is TGTGCCAGCAGTCCCTCCTTATCCTACGAGCAGTACTTC. Encoded protein: CASSPSLSYEQYF.